This T cell receptor beta chain stems from a study of T cell clonotyping in hematopoietic cell transplantation. General study findings and limits: Recipient TCR diversity dropped after transplant; expanded clonotypes rose from day 30 to 180.

The CDR3 loop spans 15 amino acids. CDR1 is SGHTS and CDR2 is YDEGEE in the germline V gene. J gave up 7 bases and V 1 base, and 3 bases lay outside the gene matches. About this clone itself: Its target is unknown.

The assay was immunoSEQ multiplex PCR, and TCRdb's table has in-frame clones only and misses some. The table includes 10,000 to 15,000 clones, about 88% detected once. This rearrangement joins TRBV5-8 to TRBJ2-1, with 12 bases lining up with TRBD2. What was sequenced was peripheral blood mononuclear cells. This TCR came from a human donor who either received an allogeneic hematopoietic cell transplant for a myeloid malignancy or was a related donor (not recorded which). Some clones in this sample may be carry-over from other donors' samples. CDR3 nucleotides: TGTGCCAGCAGCTTGCTAGCGGGGGGGCGAAATGAGCAGTTCTTC. It is translated as CASSLLAGGRNEQFF.